The text below deals with one T cell receptor (beta chain). Measured with immunoSEQ multiplex PCR; TCRdb has only the in-frame clones, and not every one. The table lists nearly 40,000 clones, about 94% of them singletons. The sample is drawn from a study of control samples from healthy donors and cancer patients. This CDR3 is 13 amino acids long. Germline assignment: CDR1 SGHRS and CDR2 YFSETQ. Trimming removed 0 bases from V and 14 bases from J, with 12 bases in between. The chain is built from TRBV5-1 and TRBJ1-6, with TRBD1 as a possible D gene (5 bases). Sequencing was carried out using blood. This clonotype was sampled from a woman between 45 and 60 years old in good health. This chain's CDR3 is CASSLGGAEALHF. The CDR3 DNA reads TGCGCCAGCAGCTTGGGCGGGGCAGAAGCCCTCCACTTT.